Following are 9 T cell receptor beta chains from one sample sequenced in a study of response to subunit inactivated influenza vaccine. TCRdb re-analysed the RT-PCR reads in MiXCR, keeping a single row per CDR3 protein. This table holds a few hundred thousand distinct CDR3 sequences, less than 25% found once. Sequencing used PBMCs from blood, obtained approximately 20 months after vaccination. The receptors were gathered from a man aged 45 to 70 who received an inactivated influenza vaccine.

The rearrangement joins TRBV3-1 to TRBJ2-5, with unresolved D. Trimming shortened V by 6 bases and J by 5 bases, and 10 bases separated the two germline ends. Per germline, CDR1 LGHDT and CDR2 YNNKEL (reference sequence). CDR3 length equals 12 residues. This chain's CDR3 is CASSPGPETQYF. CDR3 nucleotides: TGTGCCAGCAGTCCCGGACCGGAGACCCAGTACTTC.

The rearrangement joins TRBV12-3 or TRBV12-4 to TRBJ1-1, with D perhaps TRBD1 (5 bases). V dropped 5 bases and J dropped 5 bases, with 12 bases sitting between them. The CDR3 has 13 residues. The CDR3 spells CASSPGWGTEAFF. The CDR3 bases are TGTGCCAGCAGTCCCGGGTGGGGGACTGAAGCTTTCTTT.

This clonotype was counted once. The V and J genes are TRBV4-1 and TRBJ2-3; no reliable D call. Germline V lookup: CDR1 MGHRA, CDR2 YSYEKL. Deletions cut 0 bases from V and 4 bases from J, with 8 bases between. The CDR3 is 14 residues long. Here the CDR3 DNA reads TGCGCCAGCAGCCAAGAGTCCTACTCAGATACGCAGTATTTT. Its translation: CASSQESYSDTQYF.

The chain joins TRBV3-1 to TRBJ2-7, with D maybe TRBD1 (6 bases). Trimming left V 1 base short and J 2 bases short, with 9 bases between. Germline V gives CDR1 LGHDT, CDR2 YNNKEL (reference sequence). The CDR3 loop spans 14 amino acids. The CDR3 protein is CASSQAGDTYEQYF. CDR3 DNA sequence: TGTGCCAGCAGCCAAGCAGGGGATACCTACGAGCAGTACTTC.

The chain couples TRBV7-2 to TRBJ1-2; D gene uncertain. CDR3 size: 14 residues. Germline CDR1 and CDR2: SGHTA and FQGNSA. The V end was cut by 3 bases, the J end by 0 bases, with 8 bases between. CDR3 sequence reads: CASSLGKTNYGYTF. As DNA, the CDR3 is TGTGCCAGCAGCTTGGGAAAGACTAACTATGGCTACACCTTC.

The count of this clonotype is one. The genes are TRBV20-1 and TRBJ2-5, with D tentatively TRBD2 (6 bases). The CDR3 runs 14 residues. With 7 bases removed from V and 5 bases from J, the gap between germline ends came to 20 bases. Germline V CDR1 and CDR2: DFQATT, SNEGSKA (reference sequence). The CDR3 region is CSDRTGEMRETQYF. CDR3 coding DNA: TGCAGTGATCGGACGGGAGAGATGAGGGAGACCCAGTACTTC.

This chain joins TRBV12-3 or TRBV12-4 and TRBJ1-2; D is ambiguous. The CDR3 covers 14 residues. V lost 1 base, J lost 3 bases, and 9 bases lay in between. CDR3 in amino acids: CASSLVNKYYGYTF. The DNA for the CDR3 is TGTGCCAGCAGTTTAGTTAATAAATACTATGGCTACACCTTC.

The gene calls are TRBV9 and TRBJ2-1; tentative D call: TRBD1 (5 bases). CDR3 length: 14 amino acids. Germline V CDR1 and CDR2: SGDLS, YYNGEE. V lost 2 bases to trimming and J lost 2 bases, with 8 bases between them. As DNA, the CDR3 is TGTGCCAGCAGCGTTGGGGCTACCTACAATGAGCAGTTCTTC. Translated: CASSVGATYNEQFF. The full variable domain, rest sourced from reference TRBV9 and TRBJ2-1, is DSGVTQTPKHLITATGQRVTLRCSPRSGDLSVYWYQQSLDQGLQFLIQYYNGEERAKGNILERFSAQQFPDLHSELNLSSLELGDSALYFCASSVGATYNEQFFGPGTRLTVL.

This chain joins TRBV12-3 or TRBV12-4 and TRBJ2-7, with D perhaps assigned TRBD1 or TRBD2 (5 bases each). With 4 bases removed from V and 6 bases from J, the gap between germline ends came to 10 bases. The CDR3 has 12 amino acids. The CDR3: CASSSGGGEQYF. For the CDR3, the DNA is TGTGCCAGCAGTTCAGGTGGGGGCGAGCAGTACTTC.